The 25 T cell receptor beta chains given below trace back to one sample, sequenced in a study of CD8 T cells in ankylosing spondylitis. TCRdb redid the calling of the 5' RACE reads with MiXCR, one entry per CDR3 protein. Here the sample spans about 260,000 distinct CDR3 sequences, 20% to 30% being singletons. The sample comprised blood, either unsorted or a sorted T cell fraction (not recorded which). These receptors were obtained from a male donor with ankylosing spondylitis or in good health (not recorded which).

This clonotype is a singleton in its sample. V gene TRBV18 combines with J gene TRBJ1-1; 7 positions agree with TRBD1. CDR1 and CDR2 (germline): KGHSH, LQKENI. The CDR3 runs to 14 residues. J was trimmed by 3 bases and V by 2 bases; bases with no gene match: 3. This CDR3 is CASSPDRAYTEAFF. For the CDR3, the DNA is TGTGCCAGCTCACCAGACAGGGCCTACACTGAAGCTTTCTTT.

This clonotype was seen many times. The rearrangement uses TRBV4-2 and TRBJ1-2; D not certain. Trimming stripped 0 bases from V and 4 bases from J, with 15 bases between. Germline assignment: CDR1 LGHNA and CDR2 YNFKEQ. This CDR3 is built from 16 residues. CDR3 in DNA: TGTGCCAGCAGCCAAGATAAGGTGGCCGACCCCTATGGCTACACCTTC. Amino acid sequence: CASSQDKVADPYGYTF.

The genes are TRBV4-1 and TRBJ2-1, with D maybe TRBD2 (5 bases). The CDR3 extends over 16 amino acids. Trimming took off 1 base at V and 4 bases at J, with 14 bases between the two ends. Germline V gene lookup returns CDR1 MGHRA and CDR2 YSYEKL. DNA for the CDR3: TGCGCCAGCAGCCAAGGAGACTCCCGAGGGTACAATGAGCAGTTCTTC. As protein: CASSQGDSRGYNEQFF.

This clonotype was counted at least ten times. The J gene is TRBJ2-6, the V gene TRBV20-1, with 12 bases that match TRBD1. The CDR3 spans 16 residues. Looked up from germline, CDR1 is DFQATT and CDR2 is SNEGSKA (reference sequence). The junction had 5 bases not matched to a gene; V was cut back by 5 bases and J by 3 bases. DNA of the CDR3: TGCAGTGCTCCCGGGACAGGGGGCTTTGGGGCCAACGTCCTGACTTTC. It codes for CSAPGTGGFGANVLTF.

The J gene is TRBJ2-3, the V gene TRBV20-1; perhaps D is TRBD1 or TRBD2 (5 bases each). CDR3 length: 12 residues. CDR1 is DFQATT and CDR2 is SNEGSKA in the germline V gene (reference sequence). CDR3 nucleotide sequence: TGCAGCCAACTAGGGGGCACAGATACGCAGTATTTT. It yields the protein CSQLGGTDTQYF.

This clonotype has only a few counts. This chain connects TRBV5-5 to TRBJ2-1, with 8 positions matching TRBD2. Germline loops: CDR1 SGHKS, CDR2 YYEKEE (reference sequence). The V segment lost 7 bases and the J segment 3 bases; nucleotides outside the gene matches: 6. CDR3 length equals 14 residues. The CDR3, as DNA: TGTGCCAGCGGATTAGCGGGGAGCTACAATGAGCAGTTCTTC. It encodes CASGLAGSYNEQFF.

This clonotype was counted at least ten times. The chain carries TRBV6-1 and TRBJ1-1; 7 bases match TRBD1. The CDR3 has 13 amino acids. After removal of 6 bases from V and 8 bases from J, the junction contained 9 bases not matched to a gene. Germline values: CDR1 MNHNS, CDR2 SASEGT. Here the CDR3 DNA reads TGTGCCAGCAGCAACAGGGGAATGCGCGAAGCTTTCTTT. It codes for CASSNRGMREAFF.

In this sample, this clonotype turned up a few times. The gene calls are TRBV5-6 and TRBJ2-7; possible D gene TRBD1, 5 bases. Germline V CDR1 and CDR2: SGHDT, YYEEEE. Trimming removed 0 bases at V and 1 base at J, with 8 bases between. The CDR3 extends over 14 amino acids. The CDR3 sequence: CASSLAAGSYEQYF. In DNA form, the CDR3 reads TGTGCCAGCAGCTTGGCCGCAGGGTCCTACGAGCAGTACTTC.

The V and J genes are TRBV9 and TRBJ1-6, with D tentatively TRBD1 (5 bases). In germline, CDR1 is SGDLS, CDR2 YYNGEE. V lost 2 bases and J 9 bases, leaving 15 bases between the germline ends. CDR3 length: 15 amino acids. The CDR3 spells CASSVRDGILSPLHF. CDR3 sequence (DNA): TGTGCCAGCAGCGTCCGGGACGGCATCCTTTCACCCCTCCACTTT.

This clonotype was observed at least ten times. The V and J genes are TRBV12-3 or TRBV12-4 and TRBJ1-2; no reliable D call. With 3 bases removed from V and 8 bases from J, the gap between germline ends came to 13 bases. The CDR3 spans 13 residues. CDR3 sequence (DNA): TGTGCCAGCAGTTTGGGCGTTACAGTAGGCTACACCTTC. Amino acid sequence: CASSLGVTVGYTF.

The CDR3 sequence: CASSIVQGVDYEQFF. The CDR3 region has the DNA TGTGCCAGCAGCATTGTTCAGGGGGTAGACTATGAGCAGTTCTTC. The genes are TRBV2 and TRBJ2-1, with 7 bases lining up with TRBD1. Germline V lookup: CDR1 SNHLY, CDR2 FYNNEI. Germline trimming cut 6 bases from V and 8 bases from J; bases unmatched to any gene: 13. The CDR3 sequence is 15 residues long.

The CDR3: CASSPSSGELEQFF. Written as DNA, the CDR3 is TGTGCCAGCAGCCCCTCTAGCGGGGAATTAGAGCAGTTCTTC. V gene TRBV3-1 combines with J gene TRBJ2-1, with 9 positions matching TRBD2. The CDR3 has 14 residues. CDR1 is LGHDT and CDR2 is YNNKEL in the germline V gene (reference sequence). The trim removed 4 bases at V and 10 bases at J, leaving 8 bases unmatched.

This clonotype occurred a few times. The chain joins TRBV29-1 to TRBJ2-3; D not certain. There are 13 residues in the CDR3. Looked up from germline, CDR1 is SQVTM and CDR2 is ANQGSEA. The V gene lost 6 bases and the J gene lost 6 bases, with 16 bases spanning the gap. CDR3 DNA: TGCAGCGTCCGGGCTTGGGATGCCGATACGCAGTATTTT. Its translation: CSVRAWDADTQYF.

The rearrangement joins TRBV18 to TRBJ2-3; 9 bases line up with TRBD1. Germline-derived CDR1 and CDR2 are KGHSH and LQKENI. The CDR3 is 16 residues long. With 0 bases clipped from V and 4 bases from J, the junction kept 5 bases outside the gene matches. The CDR3 sequence: CASSPPGTGQADTQYF. The CDR3 DNA sequence: TGTGCCAGCTCACCACCAGGGACAGGGCAGGCAGATACGCAGTATTTT.

This clonotype was found once. V is TRBV10-3 and J is TRBJ2-3; no clear D gene. The CDR3 runs to 14 residues. The germline CDR1 and CDR2 sequences are ENHRY and SYGVKD. The V end was cut by 10 bases, the J end by 0 bases, with 14 bases between. For the CDR3, the DNA is TGTGCCACCTCAGACAAGCAGAGCACAGATACGCAGTATTTT. Its protein product is CATSDKQSTDTQYF.

The chain is built from TRBV20-1 and TRBJ2-1; possibly TRBD1 or TRBD2 for D (5 bases each). The germline V gene encodes CDR1 DFQATT and CDR2 SNEGSKA (reference sequence). V was shortened by 2 bases and J by 5 bases, with 19 bases between the two germline ends. The CDR3 covers 16 residues. CDR3 region: CSARPATRVRDNEQFF. In DNA form, the CDR3 reads TGCAGTGCTAGACCCGCGACCAGGGTGAGGGACAATGAGCAGTTCTTC.

In its sample, this clonotype was seen many times. The V gene is TRBV10-3, the J gene TRBJ2-1; a possible D gene is TRBD2 (6 bases). CDR1 and CDR2 from the germline V gene are ENHRY and SYGVKD. Trimming took off 7 bases at V and 7 bases at J, with 14 bases between the two ends. The CDR3 runs 13 residues. CDR3 DNA: TGTGCCATCACCGGGACGGAGGGTAATGAGCAGTTCTTC. Its protein product is CAITGTEGNEQFF.

The chain uses TRBV11-2 and TRBJ2-7; D gene ambiguous. The CDR3 consists of 15 residues. V lost 0 bases, J lost 3 bases, and 12 bases lay in between. Germline lookup yields CDR1 SGHAT and CDR2 FQNNGV. CDR3 nucleotide sequence: TGTGCCAGCAGCTTAGAAGGGTTTGCTAGCTACGAGCAGTACTTC. Its protein is CASSLEGFASYEQYF. The variable domain in full, completed from reference TRBV11-2 and TRBJ2-7, reads EAGVAQSPRYKIIEKRQSVAFWCNPISGHATLYWYQQILGQGPKLLIQFQNNGVVDDSQLPKDRFSAERLKGVDSTLKIQPAKLEDSAVYLCASSLEGFASYEQYFGPGTRLTVT.

This clonotype came up a few times. This chain connects TRBV24-1 to TRBJ2-5, with D maybe TRBD1 (5 bases). The V and J ends lost 10 bases and 5 bases respectively, with 10 bases between them. CDR3 size: 11 residues. Germline V gives CDR1 KGHDR, CDR2 SFDVKD. The CDR3, as DNA: TGTGCCACGGGGCTCGGGGAGACCCAGTACTTC. Amino acids: CATGLGETQYF.

The V gene is TRBV20-1, the J gene TRBJ2-2; TRBD2 agrees at 11 bases. Germline assignment: CDR1 DFQATT and CDR2 SNEGSKA (reference sequence). V lost 5 bases, J lost 1 base, and 6 bases stayed unmatched. CDR3 length: 16 amino acids. Here the CDR3 reads CSAPLAGGRNTGELFF. The CDR3 coding sequence is TGCAGTGCTCCGCTAGCGGGGGGCCGGAACACCGGGGAGCTGTTTTTT.

This clonotype was detected only a few times. The chain uses TRBV4-2 and TRBJ1-6, with TRBD1 matching 7 bases. Trimming at V came to 3 bases and at J to 10 bases, leaving 12 bases not matched to a gene. Germline CDR1 reads LGHNA; CDR2 reads YNFKEQ. There are 16 residues in the CDR3. The CDR3 sequence: CASSHSLTGTNSPLHF. CDR3 sequence (DNA): TGTGCCAGCAGCCACTCCTTGACAGGGACGAACTCACCCCTCCACTTT.

V gene TRBV20-1 combines with J gene TRBJ2-5, with 10 positions matching TRBD2. V lost 1 base and J lost 4; bases outside the gene matches: 6. CDR1 is DFQATT, CDR2 SNEGSKA, per germline (reference sequence). This CDR3 spans 15 amino acids. The CDR3 spells CSARAQSGGAETQYF. CDR3 DNA: TGCAGTGCTAGAGCCCAGAGCGGGGGGGCAGAGACCCAGTACTTC.

This clonotype was counted a few times. CDR3 protein: CASRDRGYEQYF. The DNA for the CDR3 is TGTGCCAGCAGGGACAGGGGATACGAGCAGTACTTC. The chain employs TRBV6-6 and TRBJ2-7; 9 bases map to TRBD1. The CDR3 has 12 residues. The V segment lost 6 bases and the J segment 4 bases; nucleotides outside the gene matches: 1. CDR1 MNHNY and CDR2 SVGAGI come from the germline V gene (reference sequence).

The chain recombines TRBV18 with TRBJ2-5; TRBD1 agrees at 11 bases. The CDR3 covers 16 residues. Germline V gives CDR1 KGHSH, CDR2 LQKENI. V dropped 1 base and J dropped 1; count of bases not matched to a gene: 2. Here the CDR3 reads CASSPLDRGRQETQYF. For the CDR3, the DNA is TGTGCCAGCTCACCACTGGACAGGGGGCGCCAAGAGACCCAGTACTTC.

This clonotype was seen many times. For the CDR3, the DNA is TGCAGTGGCCCGGGGTCTAATGAAAAACTGTTTTTT. Translation: CSGPGSNEKLFF. The rearrangement joins TRBV20-1 to TRBJ1-4, with D uncertain. CDR1 and CDR2 from the germline V gene are DFQATT and SNEGSKA (reference sequence). V was shortened by 7 bases and J by 3 bases, with 9 bases between the two germline ends. This CDR3 is 12 amino acids long.